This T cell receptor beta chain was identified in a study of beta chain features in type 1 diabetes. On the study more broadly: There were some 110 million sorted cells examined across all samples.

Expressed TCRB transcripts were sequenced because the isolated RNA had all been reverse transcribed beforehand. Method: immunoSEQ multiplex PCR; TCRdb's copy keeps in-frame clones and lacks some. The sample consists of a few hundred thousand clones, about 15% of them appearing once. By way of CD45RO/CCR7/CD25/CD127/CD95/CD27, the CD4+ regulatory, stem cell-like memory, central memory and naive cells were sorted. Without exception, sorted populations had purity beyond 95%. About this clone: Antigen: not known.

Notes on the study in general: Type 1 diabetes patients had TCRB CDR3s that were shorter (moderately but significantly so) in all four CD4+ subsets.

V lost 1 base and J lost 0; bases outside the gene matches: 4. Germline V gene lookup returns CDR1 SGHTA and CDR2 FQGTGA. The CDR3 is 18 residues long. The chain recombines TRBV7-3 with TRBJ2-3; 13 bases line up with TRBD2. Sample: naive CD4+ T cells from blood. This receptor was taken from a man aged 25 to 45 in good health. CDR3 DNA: TGTGCCAGCAGCTTAAGACGACTAGCGGGAGGCAGCACAGATACGCAGTATTTT. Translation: CASSLRRLAGGSTDTQYF.